This paragraph covers one T cell receptor (beta chain) sequence. This specimen comes from a study of cytotoxic CD8 clonotypes in ibrutinib-treated CLL. The V end was cut by 1 base, the J end by 0 bases, with 13 bases between. Germline CDR1 and CDR2: MGHDK and SYGVNS. The CDR3 sequence is 16 residues long. This table comes from immunoSEQ multiplex PCR, and its TCRdb copy is limited to in-frame clones, with some not included. The sample includes 160,000 or so clones, about 88% of them seen just once. The receptor was derived from a human donor with chronic lymphocytic leukemia. Source: PBMCs, taken at disease progression, from a patient treated with ibrutinib. The V call is TRBV25-1, the J call TRBJ2-7; D is undetermined. CDR3 region: CASSESFDASSYEQYF. The CDR3 DNA is TGTGCCAGCAGTGAATCTTTTGACGCTAGCTCCTACGAGCAGTACTTC.